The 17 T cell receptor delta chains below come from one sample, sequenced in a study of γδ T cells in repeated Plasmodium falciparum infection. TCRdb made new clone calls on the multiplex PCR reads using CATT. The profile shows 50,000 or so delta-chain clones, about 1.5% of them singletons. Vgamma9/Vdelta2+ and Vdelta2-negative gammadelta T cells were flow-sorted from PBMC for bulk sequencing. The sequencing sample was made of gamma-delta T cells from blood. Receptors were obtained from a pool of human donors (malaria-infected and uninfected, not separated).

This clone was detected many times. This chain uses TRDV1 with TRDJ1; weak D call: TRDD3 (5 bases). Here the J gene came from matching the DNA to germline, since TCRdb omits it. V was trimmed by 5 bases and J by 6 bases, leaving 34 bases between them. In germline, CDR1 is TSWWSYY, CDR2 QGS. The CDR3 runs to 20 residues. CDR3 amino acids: CALGPPNGGTPVVGNHKLIF. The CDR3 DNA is TGTGCTCTTGGGCCCCCGAATGGTGGCACCCCGGTTGTGGGGAATCATAAACTCATCTTT.

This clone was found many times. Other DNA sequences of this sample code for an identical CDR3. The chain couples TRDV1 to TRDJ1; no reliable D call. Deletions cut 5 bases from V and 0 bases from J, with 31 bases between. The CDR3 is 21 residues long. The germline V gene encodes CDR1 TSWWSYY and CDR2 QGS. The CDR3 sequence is CALGSTSREDAPPTNTDKLIF. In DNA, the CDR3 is TGTGCTCTTGGGTCTACTTCGCGCGAAGACGCGCCTCCAACGAACACCGATAAACTCATCTTT.

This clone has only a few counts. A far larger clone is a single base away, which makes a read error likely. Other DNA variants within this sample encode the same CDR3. CDR3 amino acids: CALGELSYQGDSYTDKLIF. DNA for the CDR3: TGTGCTCTTGGGGAACTGTCCTACCAGGGGGATAGCTACACCGATAAACTCATCTTT. The chain couples TRDV1 to TRDJ1, with 8 bases matching TRDD3. No J segment appears in TCRdb, so it was assigned here by matching the sequence to germline. CDR3 length: 19 residues. Germline CDR1 TSWWSYY, CDR2 QGS. Unmatched junction bases numbered 12, after V lost 0 bases and J lost 0 bases.

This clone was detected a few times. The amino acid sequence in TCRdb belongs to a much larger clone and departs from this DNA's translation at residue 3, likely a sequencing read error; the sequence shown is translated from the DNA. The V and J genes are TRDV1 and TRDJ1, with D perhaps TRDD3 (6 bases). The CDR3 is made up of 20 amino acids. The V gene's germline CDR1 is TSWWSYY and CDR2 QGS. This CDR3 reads CAPGENSGPSSGVLTDKLIF. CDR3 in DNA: TGTGCTCCTGGGGAAAACAGCGGGCCATCCTCGGGGGTCCTCACCGATAAACTCATCTTT.

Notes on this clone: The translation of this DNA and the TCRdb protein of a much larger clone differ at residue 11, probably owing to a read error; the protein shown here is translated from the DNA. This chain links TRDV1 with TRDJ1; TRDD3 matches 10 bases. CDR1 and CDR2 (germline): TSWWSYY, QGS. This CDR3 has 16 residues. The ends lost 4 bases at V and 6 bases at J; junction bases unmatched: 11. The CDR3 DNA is TGTGCTCTTGGGGTTACGATACTGGGGGATGTCTATAAACTCATCTTT. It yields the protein CALGVTILGDVYKLIF.

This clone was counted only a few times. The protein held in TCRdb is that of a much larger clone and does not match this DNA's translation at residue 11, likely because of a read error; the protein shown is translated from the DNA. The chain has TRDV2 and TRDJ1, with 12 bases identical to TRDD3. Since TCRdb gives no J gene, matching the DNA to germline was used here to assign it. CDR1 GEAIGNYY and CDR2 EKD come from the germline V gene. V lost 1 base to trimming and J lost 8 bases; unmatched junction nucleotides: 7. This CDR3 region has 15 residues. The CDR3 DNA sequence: TGTGCCTGTGACACTTTACTGGGGGATACCAAAAAACTCATCTTT. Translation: CACDTLLGDTKKLIF.

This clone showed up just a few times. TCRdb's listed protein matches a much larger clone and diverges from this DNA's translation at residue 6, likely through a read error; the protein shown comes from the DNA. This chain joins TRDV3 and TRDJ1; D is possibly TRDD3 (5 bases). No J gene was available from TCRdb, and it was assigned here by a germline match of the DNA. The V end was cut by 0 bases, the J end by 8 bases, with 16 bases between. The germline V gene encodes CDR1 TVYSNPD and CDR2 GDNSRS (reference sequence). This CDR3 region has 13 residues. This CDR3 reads CAFSSCQGVKLIF. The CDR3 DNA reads TGTGCCTTTAGCTCCTGTCAGGGGGTAAAACTCATCTTT.

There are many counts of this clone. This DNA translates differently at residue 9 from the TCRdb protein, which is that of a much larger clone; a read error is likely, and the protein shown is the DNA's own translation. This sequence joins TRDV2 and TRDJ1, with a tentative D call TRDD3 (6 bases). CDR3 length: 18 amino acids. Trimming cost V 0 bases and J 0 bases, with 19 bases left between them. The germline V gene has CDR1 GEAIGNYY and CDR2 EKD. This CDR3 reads CACDTVGLPGEDTDKLIF. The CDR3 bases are TGTGCCTGTGACACCGTGGGCTTACCGGGGGAAGACACCGATAAACTCATCTTT.

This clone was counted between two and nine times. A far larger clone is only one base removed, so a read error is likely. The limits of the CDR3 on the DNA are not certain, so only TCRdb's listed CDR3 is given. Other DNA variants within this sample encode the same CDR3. The CDR3: CALGDSTAWGIGASYTDKLIF. Called V gene: TRDV1; the J gene was not called; TRDD3, as called in the table, went unchecked against the DNA. Germline assignment: CDR1 TSWWSYY and CDR2 QGS. The CDR3 totals 21 residues, both ends included.

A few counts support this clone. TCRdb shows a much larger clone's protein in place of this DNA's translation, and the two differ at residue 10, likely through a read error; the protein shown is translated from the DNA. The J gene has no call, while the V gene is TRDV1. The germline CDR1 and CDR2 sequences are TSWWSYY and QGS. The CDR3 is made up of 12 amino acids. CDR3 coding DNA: TGTGCTCTTGGGGAGACCCAGAGTAGGCCCATCTTT. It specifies CALGETQSRPIF.

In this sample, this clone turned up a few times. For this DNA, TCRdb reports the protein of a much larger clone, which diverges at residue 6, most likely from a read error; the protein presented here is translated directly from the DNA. The DNA of the CDR3 is TGTGCTCTTGGGGAACCCAGCCTTCCCGAGTACTGGGGGAGGGGTTGGGACACCGATAAACTCATCTTT. As protein: CALGEPSLPEYWGRGWDTDKLIF. The chain has TRDV1 and TRDJ1, with TRDD3 identical over 9 bases. In germline, CDR1 is TSWWSYY, CDR2 QGS. V lost 1 base and J lost 0; bases outside the gene matches: 24. The CDR3 runs 23 residues.

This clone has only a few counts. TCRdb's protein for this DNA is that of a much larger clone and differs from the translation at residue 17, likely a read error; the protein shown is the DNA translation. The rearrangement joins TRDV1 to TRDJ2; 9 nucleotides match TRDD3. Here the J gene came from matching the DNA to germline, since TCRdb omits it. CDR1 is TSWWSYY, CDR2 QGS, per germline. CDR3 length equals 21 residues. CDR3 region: CALGELLADWGRSPLTEQLFF. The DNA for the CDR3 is TGTGCTCTTGGGGAACTCCTTGCCGACTGGGGGAGATCCCCTTTGACAGAACAACTCTTCTTT.

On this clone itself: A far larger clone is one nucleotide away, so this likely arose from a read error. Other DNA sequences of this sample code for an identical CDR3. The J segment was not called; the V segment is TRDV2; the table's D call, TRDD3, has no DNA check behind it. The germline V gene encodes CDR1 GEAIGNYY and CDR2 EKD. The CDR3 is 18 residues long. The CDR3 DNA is TGTGCCTGTGACACGCTGGGGGCTGAGAACTTGTACACCGATAAACTCATTTTT. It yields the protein CACDTLGAENLYTDKLIF.

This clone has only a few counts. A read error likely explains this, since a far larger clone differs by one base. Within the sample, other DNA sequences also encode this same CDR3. The CDR3 loop reads CALGGLSRSGALYTDKLIF. The CDR3, as DNA: TGTGCGCTTGGGGGACTCTCGAGGTCGGGGGCCCTGTACACCGATAAACTCATCTTT. The V gene is TRDV1, the J gene TRDJ1; TRDD3 aligns across 7 bases. TCRdb lists no J gene, so it was determined here by aligning the DNA to germline. In germline, CDR1 is TSWWSYY, CDR2 QGS. CDR3 size: 19 residues.

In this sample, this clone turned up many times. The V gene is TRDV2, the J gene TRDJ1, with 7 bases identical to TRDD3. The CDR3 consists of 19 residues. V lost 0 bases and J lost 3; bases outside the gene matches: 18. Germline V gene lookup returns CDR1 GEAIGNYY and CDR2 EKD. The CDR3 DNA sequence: TGTGCCTGTGACACCGTTGACTGGGGACCTCTGAGGAACTCCGATAAACTCATCTTT. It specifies CACDTVDWGPLRNSDKLIF.

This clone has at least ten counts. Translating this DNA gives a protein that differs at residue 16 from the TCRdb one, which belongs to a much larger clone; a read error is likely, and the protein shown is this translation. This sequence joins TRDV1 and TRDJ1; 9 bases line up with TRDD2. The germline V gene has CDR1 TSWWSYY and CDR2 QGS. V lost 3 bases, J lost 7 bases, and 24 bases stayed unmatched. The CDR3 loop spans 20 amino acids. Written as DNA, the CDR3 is TGTGCTCTTGGGGAGCCTTCCTACCAGCGGGGATCCCCGACACCTATTAAACTCATCTTT. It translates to CALGEPSYQRGSPTPIKLIF.

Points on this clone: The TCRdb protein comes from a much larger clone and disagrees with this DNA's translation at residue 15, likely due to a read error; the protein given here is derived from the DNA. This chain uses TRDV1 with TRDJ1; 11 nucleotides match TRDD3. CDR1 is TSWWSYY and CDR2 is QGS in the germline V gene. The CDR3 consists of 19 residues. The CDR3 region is CAPPLYWGIGRGSTGKLIF. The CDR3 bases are TGTGCTCCCCCGCTGTACTGGGGGATAGGGCGAGGTTCTACCGGTAAACTCATCTTT.